This T cell receptor beta chain stems from a study of shared clonotypes between healthy human individuals. The naive CD8 subset, CD45RO-negative cells positively selected for CCR7, excluded terminally differentiated effector memory CD45RA+ cells. V lost 0 bases to trimming and J lost 8 bases, with 6 bases between them. The germline CDR1 and CDR2 sequences are SGHDT and YYEEEE. The CDR3 is 12 amino acids. At a deep level, the assay was run. Method: immunoSEQ multiplex PCR; TCRdb's copy keeps in-frame clones and lacks some. The table lists some 1,900,000 clones, just under 95% of them singletons. The sequence was collected from a man aged 18-30 years in good health. Source material: naive CD8+ T cells sorted from blood. This chain connects TRBV5-6 to TRBJ1-3; D unresolved. DNA for the CDR3: TGTGCCAGCAGCTTGGAGGAAGACACCATATATTTT. This gives the protein CASSLEEDTIYF. Looking up the rest from reference TRBV5-6 and TRBJ1-3 gives the full variable domain: DAGVTQSPTHLIKTRGQQVTLRCSPKSGHDTVSWYQQALGQGPQFIFQYYEEEERQRGNFPDRFSGHQFPNYSSELNVNALLLGDSALYLCASSLEEDTIYFGEGSWLTVV.